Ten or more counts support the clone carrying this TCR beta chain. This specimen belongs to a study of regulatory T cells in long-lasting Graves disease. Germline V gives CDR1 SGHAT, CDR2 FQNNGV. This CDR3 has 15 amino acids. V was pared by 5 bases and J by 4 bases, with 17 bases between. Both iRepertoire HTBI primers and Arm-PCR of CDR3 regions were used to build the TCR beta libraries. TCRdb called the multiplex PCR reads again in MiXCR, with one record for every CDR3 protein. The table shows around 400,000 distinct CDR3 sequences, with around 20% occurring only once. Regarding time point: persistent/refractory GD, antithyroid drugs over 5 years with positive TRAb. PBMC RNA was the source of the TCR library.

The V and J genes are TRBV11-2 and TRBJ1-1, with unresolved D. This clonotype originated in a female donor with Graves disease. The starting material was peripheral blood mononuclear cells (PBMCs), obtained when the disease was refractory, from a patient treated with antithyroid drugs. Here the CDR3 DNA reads TGTGCCAGCAGCCAAAGCGTAGGTTTGGTCACTGAAGCTTTCTTT. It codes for CASSQSVGLVTEAFF. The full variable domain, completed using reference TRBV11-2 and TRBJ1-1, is EAGVAQSPRYKIIEKRQSVAFWCNPISGHATLYWYQQILGQGPKLLIQFQNNGVVDDSQLPKDRFSAERLKGVDSTLKIQPAKLEDSAVYLCASSQSVGLVTEAFFGQGTRLTVV.